The next 30 T cell receptor beta chains were all read from a single sample in a study of cytomegalovirus exposure and HLA in healthy donors. The PCR made use of 60 Vbeta and 13 Jbeta primers. Repertoires were generated with immunoSEQ multiplex PCR, while TCRdb's copy carries only in-frame clones and drops some. The sample shows about 140,000 clones, over 60% of them seen only once. Source material: PBMCs. These receptor sequences come from a female donor in good health and CMV-seronegative.

This clone was seen only a few times. The chain has TRBV5-4 and TRBJ2-3; 9 positions match TRBD2. The CDR3 covers 13 residues. Germline V gene data show CDR1 as SGHNT and CDR2 as YYREEE (reference sequence). Germline trimming cut 5 bases from V and 10 bases from J; bases unmatched to any gene: 8. For the CDR3, the DNA is TGTGCCAGCAGGGCGGGACTAGCTAATCCGCAGTATTTT. This sequence encodes CASRAGLANPQYF. Full variable domain (outside the CDR3, taken from reference TRBV5-4 and TRBJ2-3): ETGVTQSPTHLIKTRGQQVTLRCSSQSGHNTVSWYQQALGQGPQFIFQYYREEENGRGNFPPRFSGLQFPNYSSELNVNALELDDSALYLCASRAGLANPQYFGPGTRLTVL.

This clone was picked up one time. The genes are TRBV28 and TRBJ1-3; 7 nucleotides match TRBD1. Trimming removed 3 bases from V and 2 bases from J; junction bases left unmatched: 13. Germline loops: CDR1 MDHEN, CDR2 SYDVKM. The CDR3 extends over 18 amino acids. The CDR3 here is CASSFLTSTGVAGNTIYF. The CDR3 DNA reads as TGTGCCAGCAGTTTCCTCACTTCTACAGGGGTAGCTGGAAACACCATATATTTT.

This clone was recorded a few times. The chain joins TRBV6-5 to TRBJ1-6; D unclear. The germline V and J ends were trimmed by 11 bases and 7 bases, with 15 bases remaining between them. The V gene's germline CDR1 is MNHEY and CDR2 SVGAGI. There are 13 residues in the CDR3. CDR3 sequence: CAGRRTGNSPLHF. CDR3 in DNA: TGTGCCGGACGACGGACGGGGAATTCACCCCTCCACTTT.

The chain carries TRBV28 and TRBJ1-2; D is perhaps TRBD1 (6 bases). CDR3 length equals 20 residues. V was shortened by 3 bases and J by 8 bases, with 34 bases between the two germline ends. The germline V gene has CDR1 MDHEN and CDR2 SYDVKM. In DNA form, the CDR3 reads TGTGCCAGCAGTTTTGTAAAGACCCCTAGGACAGCGCCCGTCCTGCGAGGCTACACCTTC. Translating gives CASSFVKTPRTAPVLRGYTF.

This clone has a handful of counts. This chain uses TRBV6-5 with TRBJ1-1, with 7 bases lining up with TRBD1. There are 13 residues in the CDR3. Germline-derived CDR1 and CDR2 are MNHEY and SVGAGI. V lost 5 bases to trimming and J lost 4 bases; unmatched junction nucleotides: 4. Here the CDR3 reads CASSDRVVTEAFF. The DNA for the CDR3 is TGTGCCAGCAGTGACAGGGTTGTCACTGAAGCTTTCTTT.

The chain joins TRBV18 to TRBJ2-3; TRBD1 matches 7 bases. This CDR3 is 15 amino acids long. Trimming removed 0 bases from V and 8 bases from J; junction bases left unmatched: 8. CDR1 is KGHSH and CDR2 is LQKENI in the germline V gene. The CDR3 loop reads CASSPPHRGDGTQYF. DNA of the CDR3: TGTGCCAGCTCACCACCGCACAGGGGAGATGGTACGCAGTATTTT.

This sequence joins TRBV9 and TRBJ1-1, with D perhaps matching TRBD1 (6 bases). The V end was cut by 0 bases, the J end by 5 bases, with 14 bases between. The CDR3 length is 15 residues. Germline-derived CDR1 and CDR2 are SGDLS and YYNGEE. The CDR3 loop reads CASSVVRSGATEAFF. DNA of the CDR3: TGTGCCAGCAGCGTAGTTCGATCAGGGGCTACTGAAGCTTTCTTT.

In its sample, this clone was seen many times. The chain recombines TRBV6-5 with TRBJ2-7, with D perhaps TRBD2 (6 bases). Germline V lookup: CDR1 MNHEY, CDR2 SVGAGI. V was shortened by 5 bases and J by 0 bases, with 14 bases between the two germline ends. This CDR3 region has 15 residues. The CDR3, as DNA: TGTGCCAGCAGTCCCGCGGGACTCCTCTCCTACGAGCAGTACTTC. Translating gives CASSPAGLLSYEQYF.

A word on this clone: One junction end does not reproduce the germline sequence, and a read error may be involved. The J gene is TRBJ1-1, the V gene TRBV7-6, with no clear D. This CDR3 is 14 amino acids long. From germline, CDR1 is SGHVS and CDR2 FNYEAQ. The CDR3 sequence is CAGSLGGLGTEAFF. The CDR3 nucleotides are TGTGCCGGCAGCTTAGGCGGGCTGGGCACTGAAGCTTTCTTT.

The chain combines TRBV5-6 with TRBJ2-3, with a weak D call TRBD1 (6 bases). CDR3 size: 11 residues. Germline V lookup: CDR1 SGHDT, CDR2 YYEEEE. V shed 4 bases and J shed 6 bases, with 6 bases lying between them. This chain's CDR3 is CASSGGDTQYF. DNA of the CDR3: TGTGCCAGCAGCGGGGGCGATACGCAGTATTTT.

The chain joins TRBV9 to TRBJ2-1; 8 positions agree with TRBD2. There are 15 residues in the CDR3. J was trimmed by 7 bases and V by 0 bases; bases with no gene match: 6. Germline V gene lookup returns CDR1 SGDLS and CDR2 YYNGEE. The CDR3 DNA follows: TGTGCCAGCAGCGTAGATGGGACTAGTAGGAATGAGCAGTTCTTC. Its protein is CASSVDGTSRNEQFF.

A single count supports this clone. The J gene is TRBJ2-5, the V gene TRBV11-2, with D possibly being TRBD2 (5 bases). Trimming left V 2 bases short and J 2 bases short, with 12 bases between. Germline V lookup: CDR1 SGHAT, CDR2 FQNNGV. The CDR3 covers 15 residues. The CDR3 bases are TGTGCCAGCAGCTTAATAAGAGGGAATCAAGAGACCCAGTACTTC. Its protein product is CASSLIRGNQETQYF.

V and J are TRBV7-6 and TRBJ1-5; 8 nucleotides match TRBD1. The germline V gene encodes CDR1 SGHVS and CDR2 FNYEAQ. This CDR3 is 17 amino acids long. V lost 5 bases, J lost 0 bases, and 9 bases stayed unmatched. The CDR3 nucleotides read TGTGCCAGCAGCCAGAGACAGGGGAGAGATAGCAATCAGCCCCAGCATTTT. Translated, it gives CASSQRQGRDSNQPQHF.

This chain joins TRBV20-1 and TRBJ2-1; no firm D call. Trimming left V 6 bases short and J 4 bases short, with 7 bases between. Germline CDR1 is DFQATT and CDR2 is SNEGSKA (reference sequence). CDR3 length: 11 amino acids. The DNA of the CDR3 is TGCAGTGCCCCCCTATACAATGAGCAGTTCTTC. Translated, it gives CSAPLYNEQFF.

The rearrangement joins TRBV5-1 to TRBJ2-3, with 8 nucleotides matching TRBD2. Trimming cost V 0 bases and J 3 bases; bases outside gene matches: 6. This CDR3 has 16 residues. Germline V gene sequence: CDR1 SGHRS, CDR2 YFSETQ. CDR3 nucleotide sequence: TGCGCCAGCAGCTTGGGCCGGGGGGGCTTTACAGATACGCAGTATTTT. Translation gives CASSLGRGGFTDTQYF.

The chain carries TRBV28 and TRBJ2-1; D gene uncertain. The CDR3 covers 13 residues. The ends were cut back, 7 bases at V and 6 bases at J, with 13 bases in the middle. The germline V gene has CDR1 MDHEN and CDR2 SYDVKM. Written as DNA, the CDR3 is TGTGCCAGCATCCCACCCCAGATCAATGAGCAGTTCTTC. It codes for CASIPPQINEQFF.

Concerning this clone: At one boundary the junction diverges from the germline segment, which might be a read error. The chain uses TRBV10-1 and TRBJ1-2; TRBD1 matches at 8 bases. The CDR3 is 14 residues long. CDR1 and CDR2 from the germline V gene are WNHNN and SYGVQD (reference sequence). This CDR3 reads CASSPGGWGYGYPF. DNA of the CDR3: TGCGCCAGCAGTCCAGGGGGCTGGGGCTATGGCTACCCCTTC.

There are a few counts of this clone. This chain joins TRBV7-2 and TRBJ1-1, with a possible D match to TRBD1 (6 bases). Germline V CDR1 and CDR2: SGHTA, FQGNSA. The CDR3 spans 15 residues. V lost 0 bases and J lost 1, with 9 bases in between. The CDR3 bases are TGTGCCAGCAGCTTAGCGCGGGGGCCGAACACTGAAGCTTTCTTT. It is translated as CASSLARGPNTEAFF.

V is TRBV6-1 and J is TRBJ2-7, with 11 nucleotides matching TRBD2. The CDR3 length is 15 residues. J was trimmed by 1 base and V by 6 bases; bases with no gene match: 5. CDR1 is MNHNS, CDR2 SASEGT, per germline. The CDR3 loop reads CASSTGTSGSYEQYF. CDR3 in DNA: TGTGCCAGCAGCACCGGGACTAGCGGATCCTACGAGCAGTACTTC.

About this clone: A read error may produce the germline difference seen at one junction end. Written as DNA, the CDR3 is TGTGCCAGCGGTTATGGCTCCGGGGAGCTGTTTTTT. It is translated as CASGYGSGELFF. The chain combines TRBV6-5 with TRBJ2-2; no clear D. Germline CDR1 and CDR2: MNHEY and SVGAGI. CDR3 length equals 12 residues.

This chain uses TRBV7-3 with TRBJ2-5; D possibly corresponds to TRBD1 (6 bases). The CDR3 spans 15 residues. Germline CDR1 and CDR2: SGHTA and FQGTGA. The ends were cut back, 5 bases at V and 2 bases at J, with 15 bases in the middle. The chain's CDR3 is CASSPSGQLQETQYF. In DNA form, the CDR3 reads TGTGCCAGCAGCCCATCAGGACAGTTGCAAGAGACCCAGTACTTC.

This clone has just a few counts. J is TRBJ1-2 and V is TRBV5-6, with a tentative D call TRBD1 (6 bases). CDR1 SGHDT and CDR2 YYEEEE come from the germline V gene. Deletions cut 4 bases from V and 2 bases from J, with 15 bases between. CDR3 length: 15 amino acids. The CDR3: CASSRQGTPNYGYTF. In DNA form, the CDR3 reads TGTGCCAGCAGCCGACAAGGGACACCCAACTATGGCTACACCTTC.

CDR3 in amino acids: CASSLGDRINFYTF. Here the CDR3 DNA reads TGTGCCAGCAGCCTTGGGGACAGAATAAACTTCTACACCTTC. The V call is TRBV7-6, the J call TRBJ1-2; TRBD1 aligns across 7 bases. Per germline, CDR1 SGHVS and CDR2 FNYEAQ. The V gene end was trimmed by 5 bases and the J gene end by 10 bases; junction bases not matched to a gene: 13. The CDR3 sequence is 14 residues long.

There are a few counts of this clone. The chain employs TRBV6-5 and TRBJ1-6; D is uncertain. Trimming pared 6 bases from V and 14 bases from J, leaving 14 bases between. Germline-derived CDR1 and CDR2 are MNHEY and SVGAGI. The CDR3 has 12 residues. The CDR3 bases are TGTGCCAGCAGGACTGGTGCGGGGTCCCTCCACTTT. Translation gives CASRTGAGSLHF.

The chain couples TRBV7-8 to TRBJ2-5; D is perhaps TRBD2 (5 bases). CDR1 and CDR2 from the germline V gene are SGHVS and FQNEAQ. The V gene lost 1 base and the J gene lost 4 bases, with 13 bases spanning the gap. The length of the CDR3 is 15 residues. The DNA of the CDR3 is TGTGCCAGCAGCTTAGGTCCAGCGGAGGCAGAGACCCAGTACTTC. It translates to CASSLGPAEAETQYF.

J is TRBJ2-7 and V is TRBV7-6, with D possibly TRBD2 on 5 matching bases. Germline V gene data show CDR1 as SGHVS and CDR2 as FNYEAQ. With 5 bases removed from V and 6 bases from J, the gap between germline ends came to 14 bases. The CDR3 has 13 residues. CDR3 nucleotides: TGTGCCAGCAGCCGAACTAGGCAGCGCGAGCAGTACTTC. Translation: CASSRTRQREQYF.

A word on this clone: This same CDR3 is encoded by further DNA sequences in the sample. This chain connects TRBV28 to TRBJ1-5, with 7 bases matching TRBD1. The CDR3 covers 14 residues. Trimming cost V 2 bases and J 6 bases; bases outside gene matches: 4. Germline CDR1 reads MDHEN; CDR2 reads SYDVKM. Here the CDR3 DNA reads TGTGCCAGCAGTTTACGGGCAGGGGGTCAGCCCCAGCATTTT. Its protein is CASSLRAGGQPQHF.

As concerns this clone: The junction does not match germline at one end; this may be a read error. The chain's CDR3 is CASSPRLAGDEQFF. The CDR3 bases are TGTGCTAGCAGCCCCCGTCTTGCGGGGGATGAGCAGTTCTTC. The chain has TRBV7-7 and TRBJ2-1; TRBD2 aligns across 7 bases. Germline loops: CDR1 SSHAT, CDR2 FNYEAQ (reference sequence). CDR3 length: 14 residues. The full variable domain, completed using reference TRBV7-7 and TRBJ2-1, is GAGVSQSPRYKVTKRGQDVTLRCDPISSHATLYWYQQALGQGPEFLTYFNYEAQPDKSGLPSDRFSAERPEGSISTLTIQRTEQRDSAMYRCASSPRLAGDEQFFGPGTRLTVL.

CDR3 protein: CASSLPGGATGYTF. The CDR3 DNA reads TGTGCCAGCAGCTTACCAGGGGGCGCGACTGGCTACACCTTC. The chain has TRBV7-2 and TRBJ1-2; TRBD1 agrees at 8 bases. Unmatched junction bases numbered 6, after V lost 2 bases and J lost 7 bases. Germline loops: CDR1 SGHTA, CDR2 FQGNSA. The CDR3 extends over 14 amino acids.

The genes are TRBV4-2 and TRBJ2-1; D is uncertain. CDR3 length equals 15 residues. Trimming removed 0 bases at V and 10 bases at J, with 16 bases between. In germline, CDR1 is LGHNA, CDR2 YNFKEQ. The CDR3 DNA follows: TGTGCCAGCAGCCAAGATGCAACGCCGGTTTCAGAGCAGTTCTTC. It is translated as CASSQDATPVSEQFF.